The clone carrying this T cell receptor beta chain was picked up many times. The record originates from a study of T-cell reconstitution after alpha-beta-depleted transplantation in children. Germline-derived CDR1 and CDR2 are DFQATT and SNEGSKA (reference sequence). CDR3 length equals 19 residues. V lost 0 bases to trimming and J lost 3 bases; unmatched junction nucleotides: 12. TCRbeta library construction was performed incorporating unique molecular identifiers. TCRdb redid the calling of the PCR reads with MiXCR, one entry per CDR3 protein. The sample contains nearly 250,000 distinct CDR3 sequences, under 9.5% of which appear only once.

The specimen was PBMCs, mostly from graft donor cells, collected 180 days after TCRalphabeta/CD19-depleted stem cell transplant. The clonotype comes from a male patient younger than 18 who had a stem cell transplant for acute lymphoblastic leukemia, so the T cells may come from the graft donor. The rearrangement uses TRBV20-1 and TRBJ2-2; TRBD2 aligns across 11 bases. The CDR3 reads CSARDQPSGRPWDTGELFF. The DNA for the CDR3 is TGCAGTGCTAGAGATCAGCCTAGCGGGAGGCCCTGGGACACCGGGGAGCTGTTTTTT.